Following are 29 T cell receptor beta chains from one sample sequenced in a study of blood T cell repertoires in COVID-19. Using immunoSEQ multiplex PCR, the repertoire was profiled, and TCRdb retains in-frame clones only, with some absent. The data contain some 45,000 clones, more than 75% of them seen just once; the ten biggest clones take up more than 7.5%. The sequencing sample was made of peripheral blood. These receptor sequences come from a man in his 70s with active or convalescent COVID-19.

V is TRBV11-2 and J is TRBJ1-5; D gene unclear. V was cut by 0 bases and J by 0 bases, with 6 bases left in between. This CDR3 contains 15 residues. Germline CDR1 and CDR2: SGHAT and FQNNGV. The CDR3 sequence is CASSLEPSSNQPQHF. CDR3 DNA sequence: TGTGCCAGCAGCTTAGAACCGAGTAGCAATCAGCCCCAGCATTTT.

This clone was observed once. This sequence joins TRBV28 and TRBJ1-3; D not certain. Trimming stripped 5 bases from V and 0 bases from J, with 8 bases between. This CDR3 comprises 14 residues. Per the germline V gene, CDR1 is MDHEN and CDR2 is SYDVKM. The CDR3 sequence is CASSGGNSGNTIYF. The CDR3 DNA follows: TGTGCCAGCAGTGGAGGGAACTCTGGAAACACCATATATTTT.

This clone was seen only a few times. The chain employs TRBV19 and TRBJ1-6; 7 nucleotides match TRBD1. CDR3 length: 15 amino acids. Looked up from germline, CDR1 is LNHDA and CDR2 is SQIVND (reference sequence). V shed 7 bases and J 7 bases; nucleotides not matched to a gene: 10. This CDR3 is CASKIQGQQNSPLHF. The CDR3 DNA reads TGTGCCAGTAAAATTCAGGGACAGCAAAATTCACCCCTCCACTTT.

This clone was found once. The V call is TRBV9, the J call TRBJ1-6; no definite D call. Germline CDR1 is SGDLS and CDR2 is YYNGEE. The V end was cut by 3 bases, the J end by 10 bases, with 11 bases between. The CDR3 consists of 13 residues. The CDR3: CASSGPHSSPLHF. The CDR3 bases are TGTGCCAGCAGCGGGCCCCACAGCTCACCCCTCCACTTT.

The chain combines TRBV6-5 with TRBJ1-1, with D unresolved. CDR3 length equals 13 residues. Per the germline V gene, CDR1 is MNHEY and CDR2 is SVGAGI. V lost 9 bases and J lost 1, with 12 bases in between. The CDR3 DNA reads TGTGCCAGTCCAAACGGGTGGAACACTGAAGCTTTCTTT. It is translated as CASPNGWNTEAFF.

This clone was detected a few times. The same CDR3 arises from other DNA sequences in this sample as well. This chain joins TRBV2 and TRBJ1-1; D ambiguous. Germline-derived CDR1 and CDR2 are SNHLY and FYNNEI. Trimming took off 7 bases at V and 0 bases at J, with 6 bases between the two ends. The CDR3 is made up of 12 amino acids. The CDR3 loop reads CASTSLNTEAFF. The CDR3 DNA reads as TGTGCCAGCACTTCTTTGAACACTGAAGCTTTCTTT.

About this clone: One end of the junction does not line up with germline, which may come from a read error. V is TRBV6-6 and J is TRBJ1-4; the D gene is possibly TRBD1 (5 bases). Germline CDR1 MNHNY, CDR2 SVGAGI (reference sequence). The CDR3 has 15 residues. DNA for the CDR3: TGTGCCAGCAGTGACTCGCCAGGAGGGGATGAAAAACTGTTTTTT. Translated: CASSDSPGGDEKLFF.

This clone was counted between two and nine times. The chain combines TRBV28 with TRBJ2-7, with 8 bases that match TRBD1. Unmatched junction bases numbered 4, after V lost 5 bases and J lost 7 bases. The CDR3 runs to 12 residues. Germline CDR1 is MDHEN and CDR2 is SYDVKM. The CDR3 protein is CASSGDRREQYF. CDR3 coding DNA: TGTGCCAGCAGTGGGGACAGGCGGGAGCAGTACTTC.

The chain uses TRBV3-1 (or the pseudogene TRBV3-2) and TRBJ1-2; maybe TRBD1 (6 bases). This CDR3 region has 15 residues. The V gene lost 5 bases and the J gene lost 2 bases, with 15 bases spanning the gap. Germline CDR1 is LGHDT and CDR2 is YNNKEL (reference sequence). CDR3 nucleotide sequence: TGTGCCAGCAGCGTCGAGGGGGGGGCGAACTATGGCTACACCTTC. Translated: CASSVEGGANYGYTF.

The CDR3 here is CASSDQGAGNAVEQFF. Here the CDR3 DNA reads TGTGCCAGCAGCGACCAAGGGGCGGGAAACGCTGTTGAGCAGTTCTTC. The J gene is TRBJ2-1, the V gene TRBV9; tentatively, D is TRBD2 (6 bases). The CDR3 runs 16 residues. V dropped 3 bases and J dropped 9 bases, with 22 bases sitting between them. From germline, CDR1 is SGDLS and CDR2 YYNGEE. The complete variable domain, with remaining parts taken from reference TRBV9 and TRBJ2-1, reads DSGVTQTPKHLITATGQRVTLRCSPRSGDLSVYWYQQSLDQGLQFLIQYYNGEERAKGNILERFSAQQFPDLHSELNLSSLELGDSALYFCASSDQGAGNAVEQFFGPGTRLTVL.

This clone turned up a few times. V and J are TRBV5-1 and TRBJ1-4, with 9 positions matching TRBD1. This CDR3 has 16 amino acids. The germline gives CDR1 SGHRS, CDR2 YFSETQ. The V segment lost 5 bases and the J segment 7 bases; nucleotides outside the gene matches: 12. In DNA, the CDR3 is TGCGCCAGCAGAAAGGACACAGGGGGCCTTTTTGAAAAACTGTTTTTT. Translation: CASRKDTGGLFEKLFF.

The rearrangement links TRBV28 to TRBJ2-1; D not resolved. Trimming removed 2 bases from V and 4 bases from J, with 9 bases in between. Germline values: CDR1 MDHEN, CDR2 SYDVKM. The CDR3 length is 14 residues. CDR3: CASSLVSRYNEQFF. In nucleotides, the CDR3 is TGTGCCAGCAGTTTAGTCTCCAGATACAATGAGCAGTTCTTC.

This sequence joins TRBV28 and TRBJ1-1, with 10 bases matching TRBD1. The CDR3 totals 17 residues. Germline V gene data show CDR1 as MDHEN and CDR2 as SYDVKM. V gave up 5 bases and J gave up 1 base; unmatched junction bases: 10. Written as DNA, the CDR3 is TGTGCCAGCAGTAGGACAGGGGGAGACCTCCGGAACACTGAAGCTTTCTTT. It translates to CASSRTGGDLRNTEAFF.

The rearrangement links TRBV5-1 to TRBJ2-3, with D tentatively TRBD1 (6 bases). The CDR3 runs to 15 residues. Deletions cut 0 bases from V and 1 base from J, with 9 bases between. Germline CDR1 is SGHRS and CDR2 is YFSETQ. The DNA of the CDR3 is TGCGCCAGCAGCTTGGAACAGGGAGGCACAGATACGCAGTATTTT. It yields the protein CASSLEQGGTDTQYF. The full variable domain, its missing parts supplied by reference TRBV5-1 and TRBJ2-3, is KAGVTQTPRYLIKTRGQQVTLSCSPISGHRSVSWYQQTPGQGLQFLFEYFSETQRNKGNFPGRFSGRQFSNSRSEMNVSTLELGDSALYLCASSLEQGGTDTQYFGPGTRLTVL.

The V gene is TRBV2, the J gene TRBJ1-2; maybe TRBD1 (6 bases). Germline CDR1 and CDR2: SNHLY and FYNNEI. The germline V and J ends were trimmed by 5 bases and 8 bases, with 18 bases remaining between them. The CDR3 totals 14 residues. The CDR3 region has the DNA TGTGCCAGCAGTAAAGAAGGGGGTAAGGCGGGCTACACCTTC. Amino acids: CASSKEGGKAGYTF.

J is TRBJ1-1 and V is TRBV7-9; D unresolved. The CDR3 covers 13 residues. The germline V and J ends were trimmed by 6 bases and 7 bases, with 15 bases remaining between them. CDR1 is SEHNR, CDR2 FQNEAQ, per germline (reference sequence). The CDR3 loop reads CASSHSGSSEAFF. DNA of the CDR3: TGTGCCAGCAGTCATAGTGGTTCTAGTGAAGCTTTCTTT.

This chain links TRBV19 with TRBJ1-4; 7 bases fit TRBD1. The CDR3 consists of 15 residues. Germline CDR1 reads LNHDA; CDR2 reads SQIVND (reference sequence). Trimming removed 2 bases from V and 5 bases from J; junction bases left unmatched: 5. The CDR3 nucleotides read TGTGCCAGTAGTATACCGGGACAGATGAATGAAAAACTGTTTTTT. Its translation: CASSIPGQMNEKLFF. Supplemented by reference TRBV19 and TRBJ1-4, the full variable domain reads DGGITQSPKYLFRKEGQNVTLSCEQNLNHDAMYWYRQDPGQGLRLIYYSQIVNDFQKGDIAEGYSVSREKKESFPLTVTSAQKNPTAFYLCASSIPGQMNEKLFFGSGTQLSVL.

V and J are TRBV27 and TRBJ2-2; no definite D call. Germline CDR1 is MNHEY and CDR2 is SMNVEV (reference sequence). Trimming pared 6 bases from V and 4 bases from J, leaving 12 bases between. The CDR3 is 14 residues long. In DNA, the CDR3 is TGTGCCAGCAGGAGGAAACCTAGCACCGGGGAGCTGTTTTTT. It encodes CASRRKPSTGELFF.

The chain is built from TRBV5-1 and TRBJ1-4; D is unresolved. The CDR3 is made up of 15 amino acids. Germline V gene data show CDR1 as SGHRS and CDR2 as YFSETQ. V lost 6 bases, J lost 4 bases, and 16 bases lay in between. In nucleotides, the CDR3 is TGCGCCAGCACCCTGTTCCCGGGGAATAATGAAAAACTGTTTTTT. As protein: CASTLFPGNNEKLFF.

This chain uses TRBV18 with TRBJ2-2; 9 bases fit TRBD1. V lost 3 bases to trimming and J lost 3 bases; unmatched junction nucleotides: 5. Germline assignment: CDR1 KGHSH and CDR2 LQKENI. This CDR3 has 16 amino acids. In DNA form, the CDR3 reads TGTGCCAGCTCACCCCGACAGGGGGACGACACCGGGGAGCTGTTTTTT. Protein: CASSPRQGDDTGELFF.

The rearrangement links TRBV29-1 to TRBJ1-1; TRBD1 matches at 7 bases. The V gene's germline CDR1 is SQVTM and CDR2 ANQGSEA. The CDR3 has 13 residues. CDR3 in DNA: TGCAGGGATTGGAAGACAGGGCTGATGGAAGCTTTCTTT. It translates to CRDWKTGLMEAFF. Full variable domain (remainder filled in from reference TRBV29-1 and TRBJ1-1): SAVISQKPSRDICQRGTSLTIQCQVDSQVTMMFWYRQQPGQSLTLIATANQGSEATYESGFVIDKFPISRPNLTFSTLTVSNMSPEDSSIYLCRDWKTGLMEAFFGQGTRLTVV.

This clone was recorded a few times. The V call is TRBV28, the J call TRBJ2-7; 10 positions agree with TRBD1. This CDR3 comprises 14 residues. Germline V gene lookup returns CDR1 MDHEN and CDR2 SYDVKM. After removal of 6 bases from V and 6 bases from J, the junction contained 8 bases not matched to a gene. This CDR3 is CASSPSWTGGEQYF. In nucleotides, the CDR3 is TGTGCCAGCAGCCCTTCCTGGACAGGGGGCGAGCAGTACTTC.

The rearrangement uses TRBV5-1 and TRBJ1-1, with 11 bases fitting TRBD1. The germline V gene has CDR1 SGHRS and CDR2 YFSETQ. The CDR3 runs to 14 residues. The V gene end was trimmed by 7 bases and the J gene end by 2 bases; junction bases not matched to a gene: 4. DNA for the CDR3: TGCGCCAGCGGACAGGGGGCTCATAACACTGAAGCTTTCTTT. The encoded protein is CASGQGAHNTEAFF.

The V and J genes are TRBV12-5 and TRBJ2-3, with 13 nucleotides matching TRBD2. The ends lost 3 bases at V and 7 bases at J; junction bases unmatched: 4. This CDR3 has 15 amino acids. Germline lookup yields CDR1 LGHNT and CDR2 FRNRAP. CDR3 nucleotides: TGTGCTAGTGGTTTCGGGACTAGCGGGGCAAATACGCAGTATTTT. This codes for CASGFGTSGANTQYF.

This clone was detected a few times. This sequence joins TRBV7-6 and TRBJ2-7; TRBD2 matches 14 bases. This CDR3 has 15 residues. Trimming removed 1 base from V and 6 bases from J; junction bases left unmatched: 2. Germline V lookup: CDR1 SGHVS, CDR2 FNYEAQ. CDR3 DNA sequence: TGTGCCAGCAGCTTAGAAGGGACTAGCGGGGGCGAGCAGTACTTC. Encoded protein: CASSLEGTSGGEQYF.

The rearrangement links TRBV2 to TRBJ1-5; unclear D gene. This CDR3 comprises 14 residues. The germline V and J ends were trimmed by 8 bases and 5 bases, with 16 bases remaining between them. CDR1 is SNHLY and CDR2 is FYNNEI in the germline V gene. Written as DNA, the CDR3 is TGTGCCAGCCAGGATGCGGGGAACGATCAGCCCCAGCATTTT. Translating gives CASQDAGNDQPQHF.

This chain uses TRBV3-1 (or the pseudogene TRBV3-2) with TRBJ1-6; D is undetermined. V shed 1 base and J shed 7 bases, with 14 bases lying between them. Germline CDR1 reads LGHDT; CDR2 reads YNNKEL (reference sequence). The CDR3 extends over 16 amino acids. The CDR3, as DNA: TGTGCCAGCAGCCAAGCCGGGGTAGGGAGCAATTCACCCCTCCACTTT. Translating gives CASSQAGVGSNSPLHF.

The chain combines TRBV28 with TRBJ1-5, with 7 bases matching TRBD1. CDR1 and CDR2 from the germline V gene are MDHEN and SYDVKM. The CDR3 is made up of 14 amino acids. Germline trimming cut 5 bases from V and 6 bases from J; bases unmatched to any gene: 7. The CDR3 nucleotides read TGTGCCAGCAGTCGACAGGGAGTGGGTCAGCCCCAGCATTTT. Translated: CASSRQGVGQPQHF.

The chain joins TRBV27 to TRBJ1-5; possible D gene TRBD1, 5 bases. The CDR3 totals 17 residues. CDR1 and CDR2 (germline): MNHEY, SMNVEV (reference sequence). V was shortened by 1 base and J by 1 base, with 14 bases between the two germline ends. The CDR3 region is CASSLYPPGGSNQPQHF. The CDR3 DNA is TGTGCCAGCAGTTTATACCCCCCCGGGGGAAGCAATCAGCCCCAGCATTTT.